This T cell receptor (beta chain) was documented in a study of cytomegalovirus exposure and HLA in healthy donors. Both 60 Vbeta primers and 13 Jbeta primers went into the PCR. Profiled with immunoSEQ multiplex PCR; TCRdb holds only in-frame clones, not every one. The repertoire holds roughly 99,000 clones, approximately 76% seen once, with 2% to 3% in the top ten. J lost 2 bases, V lost 8 bases, and 8 bases had no gene match. CDR3 length: 14 residues. Germline loops: CDR1 SNHLY, CDR2 FYNNEI. Sequencing input: PBMCs. This rearrangement joins TRBV2 to TRBJ2-5; 7 bases map to TRBD2. This TCR came from a man between 18 and 29 years old in good health and CMV-seronegative. The CDR3 coding sequence is TGTGCCAGCTGGGAGGGCACCTCTCAAGAGACCCAGTACTTC. This encodes CASWEGTSQETQYF.